This entry describes one TCR beta chain. The data are from a study of blood T cell repertoires in COVID-19. As for the study in general: The study drew acute and convalescent COVID-19 samples from the United States, Italy and Spain.

Sequencing used immunoSEQ multiplex PCR; TCRdb keeps in-frame clones, though not all of them. The data show roughly 160,000 clones, around nine tenths seen once. With 3 bases removed from V and 6 bases from J, the gap between germline ends came to 9 bases. This CDR3 is built from 13 residues. Germline values: CDR1 LNHNV, CDR2 YYDKDF (reference sequence). The source of this sequence is a man aged 45-60 years who had recovered from COVID-19. This sequence joins TRBV15 and TRBJ2-1, with D perhaps matching TRBD1 (5 bases). Sequencing was done on a sample of peripheral blood. CDR3: CATSSRVPNEQFF. CDR3 sequence (DNA): TGTGCCACCAGCAGCAGGGTACCCAATGAGCAGTTCTTC.